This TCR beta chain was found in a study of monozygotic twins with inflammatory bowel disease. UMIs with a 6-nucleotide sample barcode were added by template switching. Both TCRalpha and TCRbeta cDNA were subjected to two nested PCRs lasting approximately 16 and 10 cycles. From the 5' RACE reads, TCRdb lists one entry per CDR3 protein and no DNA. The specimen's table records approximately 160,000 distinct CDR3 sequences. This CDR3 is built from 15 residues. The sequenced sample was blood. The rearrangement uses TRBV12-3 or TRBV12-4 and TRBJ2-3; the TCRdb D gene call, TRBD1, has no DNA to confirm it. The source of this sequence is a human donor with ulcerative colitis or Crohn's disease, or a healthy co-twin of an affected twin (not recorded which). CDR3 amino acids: CASSSISRSTDTQYF.